The T cell receptor beta chain described here comes from a study of fetal regulatory T cell absence and autoimmunity. Whole-study context: The IPEX patients lacked clinical diabetes but had exocrine pancreas autoimmunity. Study-wide points: Cord blood and pancreas showed broadly similar TRB gene family usage. Antigen-driven pancreatic autoimmunity before birth in IPEX was inferred from oligoclonal enrichment.

This CDR3 has 13 amino acids. V was pared by 8 bases and J by 3 bases, with 0 bases of the junction left unmatched. CDR1 is MNHNS and CDR2 is SASEGT in the germline V gene. Concerning this clone: Its specificity is unknown.

This was a survey-level run. Sequencing was performed with immunoSEQ multiplex PCR; in TCRdb, only in-frame clones are kept and a portion is missing. The table records 95,000 to 100,000 clones, about two thirds of them present only once. This chain joins TRBV6-1 and TRBJ2-3; 12 bases align to TRBD2. The origin of this receptor is a male donor with IPEX syndrome. Specimen: pancreas tissue. CDR3 nucleotides: TGTGCCAGCGGACTAGCGGGGACAGATACGCAGTATTTT. Its translation: CASGLAGTDTQYF.